This T cell receptor beta chain derives from a study of T-cell memory formation after mild COVID-19. Constant-segment primers and 5'RACE yielded cDNA libraries for TCR alpha and TCR beta, each carrying sample barcodes and UMIs. TCRdb called the 5' RACE reads again in MiXCR, with one record for every CDR3 protein. Of under 200,000 distinct CDR3 sequences listed, around 30% are singletons. This clonotype turned up a few times. Its cognate antigen is unknown. Notes on the study in general: Pre-infection memory showed some responding clones, and this suggested that cross-reactive memory joined. Mainly CM and EM harbored the contracting CD4+ clones; mainly EMRA harbored the CD8+ ones. While clones contracting from day 15 to 85 were balanced between CD4 and CD8, later expanders leaned CD4+.

The V end lost 7 bases, the J end lost 0 bases, and 12 bases lay between the germline ends. Germline V lookup: CDR1 MNHNS, CDR2 SASEGT. The CDR3 covers 14 residues. This chain uses TRBV6-1 with TRBJ1-1; D is uncertain. The sequence came from an adult woman who had mild COVID-19 (a few samples of this study predate the infection). Cell type and time point are not known. The specimen sequenced was PBMCs or a T cell subset sorted from them (not recorded which). CDR3 amino acids: CASKGGRLNTEAFF. The DNA for the CDR3 is TGTGCCAGCAAAGGAGGACGGCTGAACACTGAAGCTTTCTTT.